This entry lists 26 T cell receptor beta chains sequenced from one sample in a study of T cells expressing NK-cell markers. TCRdb reanalyzed the 5' RACE reads, giving one entry per CDR3 protein sequence and no DNA. Recorded for this sample: over 150,000 distinct CDR3 sequences. The source material was blood T cells: a sorted CD56 or NKG2C T cell subset, CD4+ or CD8+ T cells, or bulk PBMC T cells (not recorded which). Receptor source: a woman in her fifties or sixties in good health.

The chain is built from TRBV4-1 and TRBJ2-7. The CDR3 contains 13 residues. Germline V gives CDR1 MGHRA, CDR2 YSYEKL. CDR3 sequence reads: CASSDTTSYEQYF.

The chain combines TRBV24-1 with TRBJ2-1; TCRdb lists TRBD1, though no DNA is available to test this call. Germline assignment: CDR1 KGHDR and CDR2 SFDVKD. The CDR3 totals 16 residues. CDR3 loop: CATSDGTGVPYNEQFF.

The chain links TRBV27 to TRBJ2-3; the TCRdb D gene call, TRBD2, has no DNA to confirm it. This CDR3 contains 13 residues. CDR1 and CDR2 (germline): MNHEY, SMNVEV (reference sequence). CDR3 sequence reads: CASSSSWADTQYF.

The chain links TRBV20-1 to TRBJ2-7; TCRdb designates TRBD1, a call that cannot be tested without DNA. The CDR3 extends over 14 amino acids. The V gene's germline CDR1 is DFQATT and CDR2 SNEGSKA (reference sequence). The CDR3 sequence: CSAQRRARGDEQYF.

The V and J genes are TRBV29-1 and TRBJ1-2; no DNA is available, so the TRBD1 call from TCRdb remains unchecked. Looked up from germline, CDR1 is SQVTM and CDR2 is ANQGSEA. The CDR3 has 11 amino acids. Here the CDR3 reads CSVAGDLGYTF.

The chain employs TRBV27 and TRBJ2-3; the D call from TCRdb, TRBD1, cannot be confirmed without DNA. Looked up from germline, CDR1 is MNHEY and CDR2 is SMNVEV (reference sequence). This CDR3 spans 14 amino acids. The CDR3 reads CASSLGQSVDTQYF.

CDR3 amino acids: CASSLLAGDVETQYF. The V gene is TRBV7-2, the J gene TRBJ2-5; TCRdb names TRBD2, which stays unverified in the absence of DNA. Per germline, CDR1 SGHTA and CDR2 FQGNSA. The CDR3 is made up of 15 amino acids.

The chain links TRBV24-1 to TRBJ2-1; TCRdb returns TRBD2, unconfirmable since there is no DNA. The V gene's germline CDR1 is KGHDR and CDR2 SFDVKD. The CDR3 totals 13 residues. CDR3 loop: CATTGTTYNEQFF.

The chain uses TRBV29-1 and TRBJ2-1. Germline assignment: CDR1 SQVTM and CDR2 ANQGSEA. The CDR3 spans 12 residues. This CDR3 is CSVQGSYNEQFF.

The J gene is TRBJ2-5, the V gene TRBV3-1; the D call from TCRdb, TRBD2, cannot be confirmed without DNA. Per the germline V gene, CDR1 is LGHDT and CDR2 is YNNKEL (reference sequence). CDR3 length: 15 residues. The CDR3 loop is CASLKYRNGGETQYF.

This chain joins TRBV25-1 and TRBJ1-1; with no DNA, the TCRdb D assignment of TRBD1 cannot be verified. The CDR3 is 16 amino acids. In germline, CDR1 is MGHDK, CDR2 SYGVNS. The CDR3 reads CASSAPGQGLSSEAFF.

V usage is TRBV12-3 or TRBV12-4 and J usage is TRBJ2-3; there is no DNA to check the TCRdb D call of TRBD2. The CDR3 is 17 amino acids. The CDR3: CASRTTSGRPNLDTQYF.

J is TRBJ2-3 and V is TRBV2; as DNA is missing, the TRBD2 call by TCRdb cannot be tested. CDR1 and CDR2 from the germline V gene are SNHLY and FYNNEI. The length of the CDR3 is 16 residues. The CDR3: CASMGLAGPSTDTQYF.

The J gene is TRBJ2-3, the V gene TRBV20-1; TCRdb lists TRBD2, though no DNA is available to test this call. This CDR3 contains 16 residues. Germline loops: CDR1 DFQATT, CDR2 SNEGSKA (reference sequence). CDR3 in amino acids: CSARDPGLGGTDTQYF.

The chain has TRBV2 and TRBJ2-7; checking the TCRdb D call of TRBD1 is not possible without DNA. Germline V CDR1 and CDR2: SNHLY, FYNNEI. This CDR3 comprises 15 residues. CDR3 sequence reads: CASSEFLTGEYEQYF.

This chain uses TRBV7-9 with TRBJ1-1; with no DNA, the TCRdb D assignment of TRBD1 cannot be verified. The CDR3 extends over 15 amino acids. The germline V gene has CDR1 SEHNR and CDR2 FQNEAQ (reference sequence). The CDR3 is CASSLFQGARTEAFF.

J is TRBJ1-1 and V is TRBV20-1; the TRBD1 assignment by TCRdb is unverifiable without DNA. CDR3 length: 16 residues. Germline V CDR1 and CDR2: DFQATT, SNEGSKA (reference sequence). The CDR3 loop reads CSARVRQGEMNTEAFF.

The genes are TRBV7-8 and TRBJ2-1; TCRdb calls TRBD1, which cannot be checked without DNA. The CDR3 contains 15 residues. Germline V CDR1 and CDR2: SGHVS, FQNEAQ. The CDR3 loop reads CASSLVRRADNEQFF.

The gene calls are TRBV6-2 or TRBV6-3 and TRBJ1-1. CDR3 size: 14 residues. Looked up from germline, CDR1 is MNHEY and CDR2 is SVGEGT. CDR3 residues: CASSYPQIGTEAFF.

The gene calls are TRBV3-1 and TRBJ2-2; TCRdb's D gene call, TRBD2, goes unchecked for lack of DNA. The germline gives CDR1 LGHDT, CDR2 YNNKEL (reference sequence). This CDR3 comprises 16 residues. The CDR3 sequence: CASSPSGLARTGELFF.

V and J are TRBV7-9 and TRBJ1-4; absent DNA, TCRdb's TRBD1 call cannot be checked. The CDR3 is 16 residues long. Germline CDR1 is SEHNR and CDR2 is FQNEAQ (reference sequence). Here the CDR3 reads CASSSDSPATNEKLFF.

This sequence joins TRBV29-1 and TRBJ2-2; TCRdb's assignment of TRBD1 cannot be checked, as there is no DNA. CDR3 length equals 14 residues. CDR1 and CDR2 (germline): SQVTM, ANQGSEA. The CDR3 spells CSVVYRGNTGELFF.

The rearrangement joins TRBV12-3 or TRBV12-4 to TRBJ2-1; checking the TCRdb D call of TRBD2 is not possible without DNA. The CDR3 extends over 12 amino acids. The CDR3: CASSFPSGEQFF.

The genes are TRBV2 and TRBJ2-7. The CDR3 sequence is 14 residues long. Germline CDR1 is SNHLY and CDR2 is FYNNEI. The CDR3 loop reads CASSEEGSTDEQYF.

The chain employs TRBV7-9 and TRBJ2-5; TCRdb proposes TRBD2, but this gene call is untestable without DNA. CDR1 SEHNR and CDR2 FQNEAQ come from the germline V gene (reference sequence). The CDR3 is 18 amino acids. The CDR3 spells CASSIGTSGPLYQETQYF.

This chain uses TRBV5-6 with TRBJ1-3. CDR1 is SGHDT and CDR2 is YYEEEE in the germline V gene. The CDR3 totals 15 residues. The CDR3 sequence: CASSPKQFPGNTIYF. The full variable domain, rest sourced from reference TRBV5-6 and TRBJ1-3, is DAGVTQSPTHLIKTRGQQVTLRCSPKSGHDTVSWYQQALGQGPQFIFQYYEEEERQRGNFPDRFSGHQFPNYSSELNVNALLLGDSALYLCASSPKQFPGNTIYFGEGSWLTVV.